One and the same sample provided the 5 T cell receptor beta chains below, sequenced in a study of T-cell reconstitution after alpha-beta-depleted transplantation in children. The TCRbeta library was prepared with unique molecular identifiers. MiXCR, run by TCRdb on the PCR reads, gives a single entry per CDR3 protein. The sample lists some 190,000 distinct CDR3 sequences; 11% were seen once. The sample in question was PBMCs, obtained before TCRalphabeta/CD19-depleted stem cell transplant. Source of these receptors: a boy between 2 and 15 years old with acute myeloid leukemia, due to receive a stem cell transplant.

Ten or more counts support this clonotype. The chain couples TRBV7-9 to TRBJ1-2, with D unresolved. The CDR3 is made up of 16 amino acids. Germline V gives CDR1 SEHNR, CDR2 FQNEAQ (reference sequence). The V end lost 1 base, the J end lost 5 bases, and 17 bases lay between the germline ends. CDR3 in DNA: TGTGCCAGCAGCTTAGGCAAGTCGGACTCCCGTTATGGCTACACCTTC. This sequence encodes CASSLGKSDSRYGYTF.

This clonotype was observed many times. V is TRBV10-3 and J is TRBJ1-1; 7 bases map to TRBD1. With 11 bases clipped from V and 8 bases from J, the junction kept 11 bases outside the gene matches. The CDR3 covers 12 residues. Germline V gives CDR1 ENHRY, CDR2 SYGVKD. Here the CDR3 DNA reads TGTGCCGTCCAGGGGGATGACAGGGAAGCTTTCTTT. Protein product: CAVQGDDREAFF.

This clonotype was detected a few times. This clone may be a read error of a much larger clone one base away. V and J are TRBV5-1 and TRBJ1-1; possibly TRBD1 for D (6 bases). Germline V gene data show CDR1 as SGHRS and CDR2 as YFSETQ. CDR3 size: 15 residues. Between the trimmed V and J ends, which lost 0 bases and 4 bases, there was a span of 13 bases. The CDR3 protein is CASSLDTGYGTEAFF. CDR3 nucleotides: TGCGCCAGCAGCTTGGATACAGGGTACGGCACTGAAGCTTTCTTT.

This clonotype was observed at least ten times. V usage is TRBV5-5 and J usage is TRBJ2-7; tentative D call: TRBD1 (5 bases). With 0 bases removed from V and 6 bases from J, the gap between germline ends came to 10 bases. Germline lookup yields CDR1 SGHKS and CDR2 YYEKEE (reference sequence). The CDR3 is 13 residues long. The CDR3 loop is CASSLAEGVEQYF. In nucleotides, the CDR3 is TGTGCCAGCAGCTTGGCCGAAGGGGTCGAGCAGTACTTC.

Turning to this clonotype: A much larger clone is a single base away; this may be a read error. J is TRBJ1-2 and V is TRBV7-3; D gene ambiguous. The CDR3 contains 16 residues. Looked up from germline, CDR1 is SGHTA and CDR2 is FQGTGA. CDR3 amino acids: CASTLSGSRGSYGYTF. The DNA of the CDR3 is TGTGCCAGCACCTTATCGGGGTCCCGAGGGTCCTATGGCTACACCTTC.